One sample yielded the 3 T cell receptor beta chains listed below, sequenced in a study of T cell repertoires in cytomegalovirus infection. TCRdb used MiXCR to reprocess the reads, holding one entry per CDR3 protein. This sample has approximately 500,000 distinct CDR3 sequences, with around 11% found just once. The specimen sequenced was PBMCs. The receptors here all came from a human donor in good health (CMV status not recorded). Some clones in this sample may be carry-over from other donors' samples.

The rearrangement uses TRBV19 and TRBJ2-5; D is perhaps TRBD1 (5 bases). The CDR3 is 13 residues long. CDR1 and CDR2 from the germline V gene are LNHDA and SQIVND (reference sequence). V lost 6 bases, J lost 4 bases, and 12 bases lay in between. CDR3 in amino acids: CASRTVGRETQYF. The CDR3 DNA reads TGTGCCAGTAGAACCGTGGGGCGAGAGACCCAGTACTTC.

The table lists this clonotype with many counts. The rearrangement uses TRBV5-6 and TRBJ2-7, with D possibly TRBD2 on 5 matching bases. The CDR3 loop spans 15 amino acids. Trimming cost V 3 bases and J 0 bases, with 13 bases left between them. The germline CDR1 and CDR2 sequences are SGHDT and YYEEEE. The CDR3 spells CASSYRTAGSYEQYF. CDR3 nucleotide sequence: TGTGCCAGCAGCTATCGGACTGCCGGCTCCTACGAGCAGTACTTC.

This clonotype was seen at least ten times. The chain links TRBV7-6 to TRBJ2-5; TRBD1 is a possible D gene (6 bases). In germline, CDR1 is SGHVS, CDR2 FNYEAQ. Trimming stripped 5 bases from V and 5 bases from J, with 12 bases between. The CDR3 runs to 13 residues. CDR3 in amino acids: CASSPDRSETQYF. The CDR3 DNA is TGTGCCAGCAGCCCCGACAGGTCCGAGACCCAGTACTTC. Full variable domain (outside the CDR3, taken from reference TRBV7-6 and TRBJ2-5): GAGVSQSPRYKVTKRGQDVALRCDPISGHVSLYWYRQALGQGPEFLTYFNYEAQQDKSGLPNDRFSAERPEGSISTLTIQRTEQRDSAMYRCASSPDRSETQYFGPGTRLLVL.